Sequencing of this T cell receptor beta chain was carried out in a study of blood T cell repertoires in COVID-19. Across the whole study: Samples of COVID-19 (acute and convalescent) were obtained from the United States, Italy and Spain. PBMCs, B-cell-depleted T cells, or T cells provided the cDNA or gDNA that made up the material.

The V end was cut by 2 bases, the J end by 3 bases, with 7 bases between. CDR1 MNHEY and CDR2 SVGEGT come from the germline V gene. This CDR3 is 14 amino acids long. The method was immunoSEQ multiplex PCR; TCRdb's version includes in-frame clones alone and lacks a portion of them. The sample carries some 200,000 clones, just over 90% recorded once. The TCR comes from a man in his thirties or forties with acute or convalescent COVID-19. This chain joins TRBV6-2 or TRBV6-3 and TRBJ1-4; possibly TRBD1 for D (6 bases). The sample consisted of peripheral blood. CDR3 sequence: CASSYNRANEKLFF. CDR3 coding DNA: TGTGCCAGCAGTTACAACAGGGCTAATGAAAAACTGTTTTTT.